Listed here is a single TCR beta chain. Its antigen is undetermined. This sample was taken from a study of Ad26.COV2.S vaccination and SARS-CoV-2 variants. Study summary: Into the muscle, Ad26.COV2.S was dosed once or twice, 56 days apart. Broader study findings: Possible underestimation of total T cell responses by the TCR breadth and depth analyses was noted.

The V gene lost 3 bases and the J gene lost 11 bases, with 4 bases spanning the gap. The length of the CDR3 is 9 residues. Germline CDR1 SGHAT, CDR2 FQNNGV. Treatment in this sample: roughly 19 received Ad26.COV2.S at low or high dose, single or two shots; several received placebo; per-sample allocation not given. On day 63 after the first injection, vaccine and placebo recipients gave samples. Boston hosted the donor, who was an adult aged 18-55 years. Profiling relied on immunoSEQ multiplex PCR, and the TCRdb table lists in-frame clones only, not all of them. This table has about 280,000 clones, more than 75% appearing once.

This sequence originates from a person aged 18-60 years who received the Ad26.COV2.S COVID-19 vaccine or a placebo. The specimen was peripheral blood, collected in a trial of Ad26.COV2.S vaccine versus placebo. The chain has TRBV11-2 and TRBJ1-1; D call uncertain. The CDR3 DNA sequence: TGTGCCAGCAGCTTGGAGGCTTTCTTT. Its translation: CASSLEAFF.